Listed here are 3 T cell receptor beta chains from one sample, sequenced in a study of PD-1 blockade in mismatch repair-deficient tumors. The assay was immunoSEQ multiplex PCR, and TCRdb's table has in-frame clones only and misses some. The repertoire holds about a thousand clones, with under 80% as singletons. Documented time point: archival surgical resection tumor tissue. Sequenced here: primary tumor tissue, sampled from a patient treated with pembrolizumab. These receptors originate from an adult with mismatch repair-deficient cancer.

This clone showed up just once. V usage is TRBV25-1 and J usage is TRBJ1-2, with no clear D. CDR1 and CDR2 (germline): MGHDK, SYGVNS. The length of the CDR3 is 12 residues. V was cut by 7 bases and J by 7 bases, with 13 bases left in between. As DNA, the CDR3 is TGTGCCAGCACCTCGTGGAAGCGTGGCTACACCTTC. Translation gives CASTSWKRGYTF.

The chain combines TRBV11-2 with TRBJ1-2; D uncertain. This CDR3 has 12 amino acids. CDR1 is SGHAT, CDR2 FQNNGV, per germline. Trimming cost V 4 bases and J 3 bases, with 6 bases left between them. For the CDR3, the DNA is TGTGCCAGCAGCTACAGAGACTATGGCTACACCTTC. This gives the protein CASSYRDYGYTF. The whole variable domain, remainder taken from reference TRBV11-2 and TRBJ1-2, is EAGVAQSPRYKIIEKRQSVAFWCNPISGHATLYWYQQILGQGPKLLIQFQNNGVVDDSQLPKDRFSAERLKGVDSTLKIQPAKLEDSAVYLCASSYRDYGYTFGSGTRLTVV.

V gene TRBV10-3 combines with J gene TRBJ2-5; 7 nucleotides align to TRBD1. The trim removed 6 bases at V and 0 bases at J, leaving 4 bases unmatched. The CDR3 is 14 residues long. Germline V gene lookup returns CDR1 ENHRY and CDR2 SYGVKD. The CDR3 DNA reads TGTGCCATCAGCCCGACAGGGAACCAAGAGACCCAGTACTTC. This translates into CAISPTGNQETQYF.